This entry lists 30 T cell receptor beta chains sequenced from one sample in a study of T cells after yellow fever vaccination. A single record per CDR3 protein comes from TCRdb applying MiXCR to the 5' RACE reads. The sample contains under 500,000 distinct CDR3 sequences, 15% to 20% of which appear only once. This specimen was PBMCs, taken before the yellow fever booster vaccination. All receptors derive from a man younger than 35 who received the YFV17D yellow fever vaccine.

The chain uses TRBV7-2 and TRBJ1-2, with unresolved D. This CDR3 comprises 14 residues. Trimming pared 5 bases from V and 2 bases from J, leaving 12 bases between. Germline V lookup: CDR1 SGHTA, CDR2 FQGNSA. The CDR3, as DNA: TGTGCCAGCAGCGCCGCCGGGCAGAACTATGGCTACACCTTC. This translates into CASSAAGQNYGYTF. Together with reference TRBV7-2 and TRBJ1-2, the CDR3 gives the full variable domain: GAGVSQSPSNKVTEKGKDVELRCDPISGHTALYWYRQSLGQGLEFLIYFQGNSAPDKSGLPSDRFSAERTGGSVSTLTIQRTQQEDSAVYLCASSAAGQNYGYTFGSGTRLTVV.

This clonotype has only a few counts. CDR3 coding DNA: TGTGCCAGCAGCACGGGACGGATCCAAGAGACCCAGTACTTC. It is translated as CASSTGRIQETQYF. The chain recombines TRBV12-3 or TRBV12-4 with TRBJ2-5; the D gene could be TRBD1 or TRBD2 (5 bases each). This CDR3 is 14 amino acids long. Trimming stripped 6 bases from V and 1 base from J, with 12 bases between.

The chain couples TRBV27 to TRBJ2-1; D is possibly TRBD1 or TRBD2 (5 bases each). Per germline, CDR1 MNHEY and CDR2 SMNVEV (reference sequence). This CDR3 spans 15 amino acids. V was cut by 5 bases and J by 4 bases, with 15 bases left in between. This CDR3 reads CASSRPGTGYNEQFF. CDR3 DNA: TGTGCCAGCAGTCGTCCCGGGACGGGATACAATGAGCAGTTCTTC.

This clonotype occurred a few times. The chain combines TRBV20-1 with TRBJ2-5, with TRBD1 identical over 9 bases. There are 14 residues in the CDR3. Losses at the gene ends were 0 bases for V and 5 bases for J; bases not matched to a gene: 4. CDR1 is DFQATT, CDR2 SNEGSKA, per germline (reference sequence). CDR3 residues: CSARDTGGRETQYF. As DNA, the CDR3 is TGCAGTGCTAGAGATACAGGGGGCCGGGAGACCCAGTACTTC.

The J gene is TRBJ2-1, the V gene TRBV7-9; a possible D gene is TRBD1 (6 bases). Germline-derived CDR1 and CDR2 are SEHNR and FQNEAQ (reference sequence). The CDR3 totals 15 residues. V lost 4 bases to trimming and J lost 6 bases, with 16 bases between them. The CDR3 DNA follows: TGTGCCAGCAGCTCACCGGGACACCCCCCCAATGAGCAGTTCTTC. It specifies CASSSPGHPPNEQFF.

This chain connects TRBV7-8 to TRBJ1-5; D possibly corresponds to TRBD1 (6 bases). CDR3 length: 15 amino acids. V lost 3 bases, J lost 5 bases, and 14 bases lay in between. The germline V gene encodes CDR1 SGHVS and CDR2 FQNEAQ. The CDR3 reads CASSFRGDLDQPQHF. DNA of the CDR3: TGTGCCAGCAGCTTTAGGGGGGATTTAGATCAGCCCCAGCATTTT. The variable domain in full, with the rest retrieved from reference TRBV7-8 and TRBJ1-5, is GAGVSQSPRYKVAKRGQDVALRCDPISGHVSLFWYQQALGQGPEFLTYFQNEAQLDKSGLPSDRFFAERPEGSVSTLKIQRTQQEDSAVYLCASSFRGDLDQPQHFGDGTRLSIL.

This sequence joins TRBV4-3 and TRBJ2-6; D gene uncertain. Germline V gene sequence: CDR1 LGHNA, CDR2 YSLEER. The ends were cut back, 0 bases at V and 0 bases at J, with 6 bases in the middle. The CDR3 has 16 residues. Written as DNA, the CDR3 is TGCGCCAGCAGCCAAGATTTCCCCTCTGGGGCCAACGTCCTGACTTTC. It encodes CASSQDFPSGANVLTF.

The chain joins TRBV19 to TRBJ2-6; the D is unclear. Between the trimmed V and J ends, which lost 5 bases and 3 bases, there was a span of 14 bases. Germline CDR1 and CDR2: LNHDA and SQIVND (reference sequence). CDR3 length: 16 residues. In DNA form, the CDR3 reads TGTGCCAGTAGTCAACTGCCACCCCGTGGGGCCAACGTCCTGACTTTC. Its translation: CASSQLPPRGANVLTF. Filled out from reference TRBV19 and TRBJ2-6, the complete variable domain reads DGGITQSPKYLFRKEGQNVTLSCEQNLNHDAMYWYRQDPGQGLRLIYYSQIVNDFQKGDIAEGYSVSREKKESFPLTVTSAQKNPTAFYLCASSQLPPRGANVLTFGAGSRLTVL.

The gene calls are TRBV7-2 and TRBJ1-6, with a possible D match to TRBD1 (6 bases). CDR3 size: 15 residues. From germline, CDR1 is SGHTA and CDR2 FQGNSA. Trimming shortened V by 5 bases and J by 5 bases, and 13 bases separated the two germline ends. This CDR3 reads CASSHGGGHNSPLHF. The DNA for the CDR3 is TGTGCCAGCAGCCACGGTGGGGGCCATAATTCACCCCTCCACTTT.

This clonotype was counted a few times. The CDR3 here is CASSPWGVASNQPQHF. The DNA of the CDR3 is TGCGCCAGCAGCCCCTGGGGGGTGGCTAGCAATCAGCCCCAGCATTTT. The gene calls are TRBV4-1 and TRBJ1-5; D is perhaps TRBD1 (5 bases). Germline values: CDR1 MGHRA, CDR2 YSYEKL. The CDR3 spans 16 residues. Trimming took 4 bases from V and 0 from J, leaving 13 bases between them.

The chain joins TRBV7-2 to TRBJ2-3; possibly TRBD1 or TRBD2 for D (6 bases each). Germline V gene data show CDR1 as SGHTA and CDR2 as FQGNSA. V lost 7 bases to trimming and J lost 6 bases, with 17 bases between them. The CDR3 runs 14 residues. CDR3 in amino acids: CASKLWGAGDTQYF. In DNA form, the CDR3 reads TGTGCCAGCAAGCTTTGGGGGGCCGGGGATACGCAGTATTTT. Full variable domain (missing parts from reference TRBV7-2 and TRBJ2-3): GAGVSQSPSNKVTEKGKDVELRCDPISGHTALYWYRQSLGQGLEFLIYFQGNSAPDKSGLPSDRFSAERTGGSVSTLTIQRTQQEDSAVYLCASKLWGAGDTQYFGPGTRLTVL.

The chain employs TRBV7-9 and TRBJ2-5; D gene ambiguous. This CDR3 spans 15 amino acids. V lost 2 bases to trimming and J lost 0 bases, with 10 bases between them. Germline values: CDR1 SEHNR, CDR2 FQNEAQ (reference sequence). As DNA, the CDR3 is TGTGCCAGCAGCTTAATGACAACGTACCAAGAGACCCAGTACTTC. It is translated as CASSLMTTYQETQYF.

The chain combines TRBV6-1 with TRBJ2-7; D remains ambiguous. V was clipped by 7 bases and J by 3 bases, with 16 bases between them. The CDR3 has 14 amino acids. CDR1 and CDR2 from the germline V gene are MNHNS and SASEGT. In DNA, the CDR3 is TGTGCCAGCATTAAGGACGGCGGTCTCTACGAGCAGTACTTC. Protein sequence: CASIKDGGLYEQYF.

The rearrangement links TRBV4-1 to TRBJ2-1; no definite D call. The CDR3 extends over 14 amino acids. Germline V gene sequence: CDR1 MGHRA, CDR2 YSYEKL. The V and J ends lost 1 base and 5 bases respectively, with 9 bases between them. The CDR3 loop is CASSQGAGDNEQFF. The CDR3, as DNA: TGCGCCAGCAGCCAAGGAGCAGGAGACAATGAGCAGTTCTTC.

In this sample, this clonotype turned up a few times. The chain has TRBV7-7 and TRBJ2-2; 8 nucleotides agree with TRBD2. The J segment lost 3 bases and the V segment lost 5 bases, leaving 8 bases of the junction unmatched. Germline V CDR1 and CDR2: SSHAT, FNYEAQ (reference sequence). The CDR3 loop spans 16 amino acids. CDR3 amino acids: CASSPLIGGDTGELFF. For the CDR3, the DNA is TGTGCCAGCAGCCCACTGATCGGGGGGGACACCGGGGAGCTGTTTTTT.

J is TRBJ2-1 and V is TRBV9, with 7 bases fitting TRBD1. The CDR3 length is 15 residues. Germline CDR1 and CDR2: SGDLS and YYNGEE. After removal of 0 bases from V and 2 bases from J, the junction contained 2 bases not matched to a gene. CDR3 sequence (DNA): TGTGCCAGCAGCGTAGAGGGGGCCGCCTACAATGAGCAGTTCTTC. It translates to CASSVEGAAYNEQFF.

There are a few counts of this clonotype. V usage is TRBV18 and J usage is TRBJ1-1, with a tentative D call TRBD1 (6 bases). V was cut by 2 bases and J by 6 bases, with 13 bases left in between. The CDR3 is 14 amino acids. Germline assignment: CDR1 KGHSH and CDR2 LQKENI. Here the CDR3 DNA reads TGTGCCAGCTCACCAAGCACAGGGTTCCCTGAAGCTTTCTTT. It specifies CASSPSTGFPEAFF.

J is TRBJ2-7 and V is TRBV7-2, with D possibly called TRBD1 or TRBD2 (5 bases each). CDR1 SGHTA and CDR2 FQGNSA come from the germline V gene. V lost 6 bases to trimming and J lost 0 bases, with 15 bases between them. CDR3 size: 15 residues. The CDR3: CASRYPGRTSYEQYF. The CDR3 DNA reads TGTGCCAGCAGATATCCGGGACGGACCTCCTACGAGCAGTACTTC. The full variable domain, with the rest looked up from reference TRBV7-2 and TRBJ2-7, is GAGVSQSPSNKVTEKGKDVELRCDPISGHTALYWYRQSLGQGLEFLIYFQGNSAPDKSGLPSDRFSAERTGGSVSTLTIQRTQQEDSAVYLCASRYPGRTSYEQYFGPGTRLTVT.

This sequence joins TRBV6-6 and TRBJ1-6; the D is unclear. CDR1 and CDR2 from the germline V gene are MNHNY and SVGAGI (reference sequence). V was pared by 7 bases and J by 0 bases, with 4 bases between. The CDR3 is made up of 13 amino acids. The CDR3 bases are TGTGCCAGCACGTACTCCTATAATTCACCCCTCCACTTT. Encoded protein: CASTYSYNSPLHF.

This clonotype appeared a few times. The chain uses TRBV7-2 and TRBJ1-1; D is unclear. V was clipped by 5 bases and J by 6 bases, with 16 bases between them. Germline lookup yields CDR1 SGHTA and CDR2 FQGNSA. The length of the CDR3 is 14 residues. The CDR3 loop reads CASSPGSVFAEAFF. The CDR3 region has the DNA TGTGCCAGCAGCCCTGGAAGCGTTTTCGCTGAAGCTTTCTTT.

This clonotype was detected only a few times. The rearrangement links TRBV7-8 to TRBJ2-7; D gene ambiguous. The CDR3 has 11 residues. CDR1 and CDR2 from the germline V gene are SGHVS and FQNEAQ. V dropped 10 bases and J dropped 7 bases, with 14 bases sitting between them. The CDR3 DNA follows: TGTGCCACCGCTACTTGGCGGGAGCAGTACTTC. Its protein is CATATWREQYF.

This clonotype was seen ten or more times. V is TRBV9 and J is TRBJ2-1; 11 bases align to TRBD1. Germline V lookup: CDR1 SGDLS, CDR2 YYNGEE. The V segment lost 4 bases and the J segment 3 bases; nucleotides outside the gene matches: 3. CDR3 size: 15 residues. The CDR3 sequence: CASSLGQGVYNEQFF. Here the CDR3 DNA reads TGTGCCAGCAGCCTGGGACAGGGGGTCTACAATGAGCAGTTCTTC.

This clonotype has just a few counts. The CDR3 nucleotides read TGTGCCAGCAGCTTAGGGACTTCCCTTAGGGACACTGAAGCTTTCTTT. It specifies CASSLGTSLRDTEAFF. This chain connects TRBV13 to TRBJ1-1, with D unclear. Looked up from germline, CDR1 is PRHDT and CDR2 is FYEKMQ (reference sequence). Trimming took 0 bases from V and 3 from J, leaving 14 bases between them. This CDR3 contains 16 residues.

This clonotype was seen a handful of times. This chain links TRBV5-1 with TRBJ2-2, with 9 bases matching TRBD1. The CDR3 covers 15 residues. The V gene end was trimmed by 4 bases and the J gene end by 3 bases; junction bases not matched to a gene: 4. Germline V gene lookup returns CDR1 SGHRS and CDR2 YFSETQ. The CDR3 DNA is TGCGCCAGCAGCAAGGACAGGGGCGACACCGGGGAGCTGTTTTTT. Its translation: CASSKDRGDTGELFF.

The sample holds one count of this clonotype. The chain uses TRBV5-1 and TRBJ2-5; D is possibly TRBD1 or TRBD2 (5 bases each). The CDR3 spans 14 residues. Trimming shortened V by 0 bases and J by 4 bases, and 10 bases separated the two germline ends. Germline V CDR1 and CDR2: SGHRS, YFSETQ. CDR3 nucleotide sequence: TGCGCCAGCAGCTTGGAACCGGGGCGAGAGACCCAGTACTTC. It yields the protein CASSLEPGRETQYF.

This chain links TRBV20-1 with TRBJ1-6; possible D gene TRBD1, 6 bases. V was clipped by 6 bases and J by 0 bases, with 12 bases between them. Germline V gene data show CDR1 as DFQATT and CDR2 as SNEGSKA (reference sequence). There are 15 residues in the CDR3. The CDR3 is CSAQGTNSYNSPLHF. The DNA for the CDR3 is TGCAGTGCCCAGGGGACAAACTCCTATAATTCACCCCTCCACTTT.

This clonotype was seen a few times. CDR3 nucleotide sequence: TGTGCCAGCAGCTCGGGACAGGGAAGTTCCTACAATGAGCAGTTCTTC. Its protein product is CASSSGQGSSYNEQFF. The chain couples TRBV6-2 or TRBV6-3 to TRBJ2-1, with 9 bases that match TRBD1. Germline V gene data show CDR1 as MNHEY and CDR2 as SVGEGT. V was pared by 6 bases and J by 1 base, with 7 bases of the junction left unmatched. The length of the CDR3 is 16 residues.

This clonotype was found a few times. CDR3 amino acids: CSVEDLSQDEIHTKWYNEQFF. DNA for the CDR3: TGCAGCGTTGAAGATCTTTCCCAGGACGAAATTCACACGAAGTGGTACAATGAGCAGTTCTTC. V and J are TRBV29-1 and TRBJ2-1, with D hard to call. There are 21 residues in the CDR3. Trimming stripped 0 bases from V and 4 bases from J, with 31 bases between. In germline, CDR1 is SQVTM, CDR2 ANQGSEA.

This rearrangement joins TRBV7-8 to TRBJ2-7; the D gene is possibly TRBD1 (5 bases). The V end lost 1 base, the J end lost 1 base, and 11 bases lay between the germline ends. Germline CDR1 reads SGHVS; CDR2 reads FQNEAQ. CDR3 length: 15 residues. The CDR3 DNA reads as TGTGCCAGCAGCTTAGGCCAGGGTCCTTCCTACGAGCAGTACTTC. This gives the protein CASSLGQGPSYEQYF.

The chain's CDR3 is CASSLEPVGEKLFF. Here the CDR3 DNA reads TGTGCCAGCAGCTTAGAGCCGGTCGGCGAAAAACTGTTTTTT. V gene TRBV7-2 combines with J gene TRBJ1-4; D uncertain. The CDR3 covers 14 residues. Deletions cut 1 base from V and 8 bases from J, with 11 bases between. Germline lookup yields CDR1 SGHTA and CDR2 FQGNSA. Using reference TRBV7-2 and TRBJ1-4 for the parts outside the CDR3, the full variable domain is GAGVSQSPSNKVTEKGKDVELRCDPISGHTALYWYRQSLGQGLEFLIYFQGNSAPDKSGLPSDRFSAERTGGSVSTLTIQRTQQEDSAVYLCASSLEPVGEKLFFGSGTQLSVL.